Below, 26 T cell receptor beta chains from the same sample are listed, as sequenced in a study of blood T cell repertoires in COVID-19. Sequencing was performed with immunoSEQ multiplex PCR; in TCRdb, only in-frame clones are kept and a portion is missing. The sample holds 210,000 or so clones, 89% seen once. Sequenced input: peripheral blood. These receptors all come from a woman aged 35 to 49 with acute or convalescent COVID-19.

The chain couples TRBV21-1 to TRBJ1-1; TRBD1, the table's D call, lacks a check against the DNA. TRBV21-1 is recorded as a pseudogene. CDR3 length: 20 amino acids. Here the CDR3 reads CASQKSGDGNPGGVNTEAFF. The CDR3, as DNA: TGTGCCAGCCAAAAAAGTGGGGACGGCAATCCAGGGGGCGTGAACACTGAAGCTTTCTTT.

This clone was counted between two and nine times. The V call is TRBV30, the J call TRBJ2-2; tentative D call: TRBD2 (5 bases). This CDR3 is built from 15 residues. Germline CDR1 and CDR2: GTSNPN and SVGIG (reference sequence). V was cut by 1 base and J by 3 bases, with 12 bases left in between. The CDR3: CAWSDSGFDTGELFF. CDR3 in DNA: TGTGCCTGGAGTGATTCGGGGTTTGACACCGGGGAGCTGTTTTTT. Full variable domain (remainder filled in from reference TRBV30 and TRBJ2-2): SQTIHQWPATLVQPVGSPLSLECTVEGTSNPNLYWYRQAAGRGLQLLFYSVGIGQISSEVPQNLSASRPQDRQFILSSKKLLLSDSGFYLCAWSDSGFDTGELFFGEGSRLTVL.

As to this clone: A junction end diverges from the germline sequence, so it may reflect a read error. V usage is TRBV7-2 and J usage is TRBJ2-3; the D gene is possibly TRBD1 (6 bases). The CDR3 is made up of 14 amino acids. The germline gives CDR1 SGHTA, CDR2 FQGNSA. This CDR3 is CASSLGSWRQGWNF. CDR3 nucleotides: TGTGCCAGCAGCTTAGGTAGCTGGCGGCAGGGGTGGAATTTT. The whole variable domain, filled in from reference TRBV7-2 and TRBJ2-3, reads GAGVSQSPSNKVTEKGKDVELRCDPISGHTALYWYRQSLGQGLEFLIYFQGNSAPDKSGLPSDRFSAERTGGSVSTLTIQRTQQEDSAVYLCASSLGSWRQGWNFGPGTRLTVL.

The V and J genes are TRBV13 and TRBJ1-1, with 8 bases identical to TRBD1. Germline V CDR1 and CDR2: PRHDT, FYEKMQ (reference sequence). CDR3 length: 19 amino acids. J gave up 6 bases and V 2 bases, and 20 bases lay outside the gene matches. The CDR3 bases are TGTGCCAGCAGCTTAATATATTCGCCCGGAAGGACAGGGCGTCCTGAAGCTTTCTTT. Amino acid sequence: CASSLIYSPGRTGRPEAFF.

The gene calls are TRBV12-3 or TRBV12-4 and TRBJ1-5; 11 nucleotides align to TRBD1. This CDR3 has 13 amino acids. The trim removed 6 bases at V and 7 bases at J, leaving 2 bases unmatched. The DNA of the CDR3 is TGTGCCAGCAGGGGACAGGGGGGACAGCCCCAGCATTTT. It yields the protein CASRGQGGQPQHF.

This clone is a singleton in its sample. The chain is built from TRBV19 and TRBJ2-5, with TRBD2 identical over 10 bases. After removal of 5 bases from V and 4 bases from J, the junction contained 7 bases not matched to a gene. CDR3 length: 15 residues. Germline lookup yields CDR1 LNHDA and CDR2 SQIVND (reference sequence). The chain's CDR3 is CASSSTGTSAETQYF. The CDR3 DNA reads as TGTGCCAGTAGTTCCACCGGGACTAGCGCAGAGACCCAGTACTTC.

This clone was observed a single time. The chain has TRBV7-9 and TRBJ1-4; 11 bases map to TRBD1. Germline CDR1 and CDR2: SEHNR and FQNEAQ (reference sequence). V shed 4 bases and J 7 bases; nucleotides not matched to a gene: 8. This CDR3 comprises 16 residues. CDR3 nucleotide sequence: TGTGCCAGCAGCTCACCTCCGGGGACAGGGGGTGAAAAACTGTTTTTT. It yields the protein CASSSPPGTGGEKLFF.

The rearrangement joins TRBV5-1 to TRBJ2-1; 9 bases fit TRBD1. After removal of 3 bases from V and 0 bases from J, the junction contained 16 bases not matched to a gene. Germline V gives CDR1 SGHRS, CDR2 YFSETQ. The CDR3 has 20 amino acids. CDR3 in DNA: TGCGCCAGCAGCTCCTACCGGGACAGGGAATACCTAAGCTCCTACAATGAGCAGTTCTTC. Translation: CASSSYRDREYLSSYNEQFF.

V gene TRBV30 combines with J gene TRBJ1-3, with TRBD1 as a possible D gene (6 bases). The CDR3 is 18 amino acids. From germline, CDR1 is GTSNPN and CDR2 SVGIG (reference sequence). Trimming pared 3 bases from V and 0 bases from J, leaving 21 bases between. This chain's CDR3 is CAWRVGLDSLSSGNTIYF. Here the CDR3 DNA reads TGTGCCTGGAGGGTAGGGCTGGACAGCCTCAGCTCTGGAAACACCATATATTTT.

In its sample, this clone was seen once. The J gene is TRBJ2-7, the V gene TRBV5-1, with D tentatively TRBD2 (6 bases). The germline gives CDR1 SGHRS, CDR2 YFSETQ. The CDR3 spans 13 residues. Trimming left V 0 bases short and J 3 bases short, with 7 bases between. CDR3 protein: CASSLGSGYEQYV. CDR3 DNA: TGCGCCAGCAGCTTGGGTAGCGGCTACGAGCAGTACGTC.

In this sample, this clone turned up a few times. The chain combines TRBV6-6 with TRBJ1-2; the D is unclear. This CDR3 spans 13 amino acids. CDR1 MNHNY and CDR2 SVGAGI come from the germline V gene (reference sequence). The ends were cut back, 5 bases at V and 3 bases at J, with 10 bases in the middle. The CDR3 sequence: CASSRPDHYGYTF. As DNA, the CDR3 is TGTGCCAGCAGTCGCCCAGATCACTATGGCTACACCTTC.

This rearrangement joins TRBV11-3 to TRBJ2-1; a weak D match, TRBD2 (5 bases). V shed 1 base and J shed 6 bases, with 7 bases lying between them. CDR1 and CDR2 from the germline V gene are SGHNT and YENEEA. This CDR3 has 13 amino acids. The CDR3 sequence: CASSLGGSNEQFF. CDR3 DNA: TGTGCCAGCAGCTTAGGAGGGTCCAATGAGCAGTTCTTC.

The chain joins TRBV5-1 to TRBJ1-1, with 7 bases that match TRBD1. Germline V CDR1 and CDR2: SGHRS, YFSETQ. The length of the CDR3 is 15 residues. V was pared by 6 bases and J by 0 bases, with 8 bases of the junction left unmatched. For the CDR3, the DNA is TGCGCCAGCACTCGGAGGACAGGATTGAACACTGAAGCTTTCTTT. Translation gives CASTRRTGLNTEAFF. Filled out from reference TRBV5-1 and TRBJ1-1, the complete variable domain reads KAGVTQTPRYLIKTRGQQVTLSCSPISGHRSVSWYQQTPGQGLQFLFEYFSETQRNKGNFPGRFSGRQFSNSRSEMNVSTLELGDSALYLCASTRRTGLNTEAFFGQGTRLTVV.

The CDR3 nucleotides are TGTGCCAGCAGTCAAGGAACTGGTCCACGGGAAAAACTGTTTTTT. Translation: CASSQGTGPREKLFF. This chain links TRBV2 with TRBJ1-4; unclear D gene. The CDR3 loop spans 15 amino acids. Germline CDR1 is SNHLY and CDR2 is FYNNEI. V lost 5 bases and J 8 bases, leaving 18 bases between the germline ends.

The genes are TRBV24-1 and TRBJ2-1; D is perhaps TRBD1 (6 bases). Germline-derived CDR1 and CDR2 are KGHDR and SFDVKD. V lost 7 bases and J 3 bases, leaving 6 bases between the germline ends. The CDR3 spans 12 residues. Written as DNA, the CDR3 is TGTGCCACCAGGGACAGCTACAATGAGCAGTTCTTC. Protein: CATRDSYNEQFF.

The chain carries TRBV24-1 and TRBJ1-1; tentative D call: TRBD1 (5 bases). Germline CDR1 reads KGHDR; CDR2 reads SFDVKD. The CDR3 runs to 13 residues. Trimming pared 4 bases from V and 1 base from J, leaving 6 bases between. CDR3 region: CATSEGQNTEAFF. CDR3 DNA: TGTGCCACCAGTGAAGGACAGAACACTGAAGCTTTCTTT.

This chain uses TRBV10-3 with TRBJ2-5; D is undetermined. Germline V gives CDR1 ENHRY, CDR2 SYGVKD. This CDR3 spans 15 amino acids. V lost 4 bases to trimming and J lost 5 bases, with 17 bases between them. CDR3 sequence reads: CAISVRRDIGETQYF. The CDR3 DNA sequence: TGTGCCATCAGTGTTCGACGAGATATCGGGGAGACCCAGTACTTC.

The V gene is TRBV15, the J gene TRBJ1-2, with 11 bases identical to TRBD1. CDR3 length: 16 amino acids. Germline loops: CDR1 LNHNV, CDR2 YYDKDF (reference sequence). Trimming removed 2 bases from V and 8 bases from J; junction bases left unmatched: 10. The CDR3 region is CATSRPLGQGAPGYTF. CDR3 sequence (DNA): TGTGCCACCAGCAGACCTCTAGGACAGGGGGCGCCGGGCTACACCTTC.

The CDR3 bases are TGTGCCACCAGTGATTTCGGGGGAAGTGAAGCTTTCTTT. Translating gives CATSDFGGSEAFF. V and J are TRBV24-1 and TRBJ1-1; the D gene is possibly TRBD1 (5 bases). The germline V gene has CDR1 KGHDR and CDR2 SFDVKD. V lost 1 base and J lost 7, with 9 bases in between. The CDR3 covers 13 residues.

V usage is TRBV3-1 (or the pseudogene TRBV3-2) and J usage is TRBJ1-2; 7 bases align to TRBD1. Germline V gene data show CDR1 as LGHDT and CDR2 as YNNKEL (reference sequence). This CDR3 contains 11 residues. V dropped 4 bases and J dropped 10; count of bases not matched to a gene: 3. The CDR3 bases are TGTGCCAGCAGCCCTGGGACAGACTACACCTTC. This gives the protein CASSPGTDYTF.

This clone has just one count. The chain is built from TRBV7-2 and TRBJ1-2; the D is unclear. CDR1 is SGHTA, CDR2 FQGNSA, per germline. The CDR3 sequence is 14 residues long. Between the trimmed V and J ends, which lost 5 bases and 0 bases, there was a span of 10 bases. This chain's CDR3 is CASSPARTNYGYTF. The CDR3 coding sequence is TGTGCCAGCAGCCCGGCGAGGACTAACTATGGCTACACCTTC. Looking up the rest from reference TRBV7-2 and TRBJ1-2 gives the full variable domain: GAGVSQSPSNKVTEKGKDVELRCDPISGHTALYWYRQSLGQGLEFLIYFQGNSAPDKSGLPSDRFSAERTGGSVSTLTIQRTQQEDSAVYLCASSPARTNYGYTFGSGTRLTVV.

This chain's CDR3 is CATSDLPGQGVSYNEQFF. For the CDR3, the DNA is TGTGCCACCAGTGATTTGCCGGGACAGGGAGTCTCCTACAATGAGCAGTTCTTC. This sequence joins TRBV24-1 and TRBJ2-1, with 9 bases lining up with TRBD1. Losses at the gene ends were 0 bases for V and 0 bases for J; bases not matched to a gene: 5. The CDR3 runs to 18 residues. Germline assignment: CDR1 KGHDR and CDR2 SFDVKD.

The chain has TRBV6-5 and TRBJ2-1, with 12 positions matching TRBD2. CDR1 MNHEY and CDR2 SVGAGI come from the germline V gene. Trimming at V came to 2 bases and at J to 6 bases, leaving 2 bases not matched to a gene. This CDR3 has 15 residues. Written as DNA, the CDR3 is TGTGCCAGCAGTTACGGACTAGCGGGACGCAATGAGCAGTTCTTC. It encodes CASSYGLAGRNEQFF.

CDR3: CASSSRQGASNQPQHF. Written as DNA, the CDR3 is TGTGCCAGCAGCTCCCGACAGGGGGCGAGCAATCAGCCCCAGCATTTT. The J gene is TRBJ1-5, the V gene TRBV7-9, with 10 bases that match TRBD1. The CDR3 totals 16 residues. Germline CDR1 reads SEHNR; CDR2 reads FQNEAQ (reference sequence). The trim removed 4 bases at V and 1 base at J, leaving 4 bases unmatched.

The chain joins TRBV11-2 to TRBJ1-2; D call uncertain. Trimming pared 5 bases from V and 0 bases from J, leaving 7 bases between. The germline V gene encodes CDR1 SGHAT and CDR2 FQNNGV. The CDR3 is 13 residues long. As DNA, the CDR3 is TGTGCCAGCAGCCAGATTGCTAACTATGGCTACACCTTC. It is translated as CASSQIANYGYTF.

This rearrangement joins TRBV7-9 to TRBJ1-2, with D maybe TRBD1 (5 bases). The CDR3 length is 14 residues. The V and J ends lost 0 bases and 8 bases respectively, with 13 bases between them. Germline loops: CDR1 SEHNR, CDR2 FQNEAQ (reference sequence). The CDR3 spells CASSLAAGTEGYTF. DNA for the CDR3: TGTGCCAGCAGCTTAGCTGCGGGGACCGAAGGCTACACCTTC.